This TCR beta chain was identified during a study of CD8 T cells in Susac syndrome. Germline V lookup: CDR1 SGHRS, CDR2 YFSETQ. The length of the CDR3 is 16 residues. The V gene end was trimmed by 4 bases and the J gene end by 2 bases; junction bases not matched to a gene: 6. Controls were age- and sex-matched healthy donors. When the RNA was reverse transcribed, random hexamers were used with an input of roughly 0.5 to 1 ug. Amplification of TCR beta CDR3 used immunoSEQ multiplex PCR across 54 Vbeta and 13 Jbeta. Each CDR3 protein is one row after TCRdb ran MiXCR on the immunoSEQ multiplex PCR reads. This sample yields 100,000 to 150,000 distinct CDR3 sequences, of which 90% to 95% are seen a single time; roughly 0.12% belongs to the top ten.

This TCR derives from a human donor in good health. Sample: CD4+ T cells from PBMCs. The chain combines TRBV5-1 with TRBJ2-1, with TRBD2 matching over 10 bases. The CDR3 is CASSPRTSGAYNEQFF. CDR3 coding DNA: TGCGCCAGCAGCCCTAGGACTAGCGGAGCCTACAATGAGCAGTTCTTC.